These T cell receptor beta chains were read from a single sample in a study of blood T cell repertoires in COVID-19. Some clones are missing from TCRdb's copy, which holds only in-frame ones; the method was immunoSEQ multiplex PCR. This table holds nearly 90,000 clones, about 90% found once. The sequenced material came from peripheral blood. The source is a man younger than 35 with COVID-19, enrolled during active disease. The CDR3 runs from the conserved cysteine through the conserved F or W. A D gene is named only where the DNA matches it firmly. Only part of the rows carry a size: once, few, many, or a class if the clone is expanded.

d_call	j_call	clone_size	v_call	cdr3_nt	cdr3_aa
TRBD2	TRBJ2-7	.	TRBV14	TGTGCCAGCAGCCAAGTTTGGGGGGGAAAGTACGAGCAGTACTTC	CASSQVWGGKYEQYF
TRBD2	TRBJ2-7	.	TRBV6-2/TRBV6-3	TGTGCCAGCAGCCACGCGTCGTCGGTAGCGGGATACGACGAGCAGTACTTC	CASSHASSVAGYDEQYF
.	TRBJ2-3	once	TRBV5-1	TGCGCCAGCAGCGCGAGCGGTACAGATACGCAGTATTTT	CASSASGTDTQYF
.	TRBJ2-7	.	TRBV29-1	TGCAGCGTTGGATGGCCGGGCTACGAGCAGTACTTC	CSVGWPGYEQYF
.	TRBJ2-1	once	TRBV28	TGTGCCAGCAGGCCGAGGAGGGTAGACAATGAGCAGTTCTTC	CASRPRRVDNEQFF
.	TRBJ2-7	.	TRBV7-9	TGTGCCAGCAGCTCCCTTGATGGTCGGGAGAGTAATCACGAGCAGTACTTC	CASSSLDGRESNHEQYF
TRBD1	TRBJ2-2	few	TRBV28	TGTGCCAGCAGTTTACAAGGGACAGCCACCGGGGAGCTGTTTTTT	CASSLQGTATGELFF
.	TRBJ1-5	.	TRBV11-2	TGTGCCAGCAGCTTAGGACTGCTAAATCAGCCCCAGCATTTT	CASSLGLLNQPQHF
TRBD1	TRBJ1-5	.	TRBV19	TGTGCCAGTAGTCTACAGGGGGTGGGCAATCAGCCCCAGCATTTT	CASSLQGVGNQPQHF
.	TRBJ2-7	.	TRBV11-2	TGTGCCAGCAGCTACTTATCAAAAGCCTCCTACGAGCAGTACTTC	CASSYLSKASYEQYF
.	TRBJ1-2	.	TRBV19	TGTGCCAGTAGTATAGATCTCACAGGCTTGCATGGCTACACCTTC	CASSIDLTGLHGYTF
TRBD1	TRBJ1-6	.	TRBV9	TGTGCCAGCAGCTCAACAGGGGGCGATAATTCACCCCTCCACTTT	CASSSTGGDNSPLHF
.	TRBJ2-2	.	TRBV12-5	TGTGCTAGTGGTTTTGCCTCGGTGGGAGTGGGCGGGGAGCTGTTTTTT	CASGFASVGVGGELFF
TRBD2	TRBJ2-3	.	TRBV5-1	TGCGCCAGCAGCTCGGGAGGGCCGACAGATACGCAGTATTTT	CASSSGGPTDTQYF
TRBD2	TRBJ2-1	few	TRBV4-3	TGCGCCAGCAGCCGGACTAGCGGGAGTGCGAATGAGCAGTTCTTC	CASSRTSGSANEQFF
.	TRBJ1-2	.	TRBV30	TGTGCCTGGGCCGGGACATACACTGGGGGCTACACCTTC	CAWAGTYTGGYTF
.	TRBJ2-2	.	TRBV6-2/TRBV6-3	TGTGCCAGCAGTTTTGGGACACCGAACACCGGGGAGCTGTTTTTT	CASSFGTPNTGELFF
.	TRBJ1-5	.	TRBV24-1	TGTGCCACCAGTTCAGGGGTGAGCAATCAGCCCCAGCATTTT	CATSSGVSNQPQHF
.	TRBJ2-7	.	TRBV2	TGTGCCACCAATTCCCTAGCGTCATCCTACGAGCAGTACTTC	CATNSLASSYEQYF
.	TRBJ2-1	.	TRBV10-1	TGCGCCAGCCAAAAAGGGCGGGATCCTTACAATGAGCAGTTCTTC	CASQKGRDPYNEQFF
TRBD1	TRBJ1-2	.	TRBV27	TGTGCCAGCGGGACAGGGGGTTGGTATGGCTACACCTTC	CASGTGGWYGYTF
TRBD1	TRBJ2-7	.	TRBV28	TGTGCCAGCCGTCTTGAGCCCTGGGGGACAGGGAAGTACGAGCAGTACTTC	CASRLEPWGTGKYEQYF
TRBD1	TRBJ2-3	.	TRBV24-1	TGTGCCACCATGACAGGGGGCGAAGCAGATACGCAGTATTTT	CATMTGGEADTQYF
.	TRBJ1-4	.	TRBV3-1/TRBV3-2	TGTGCCAGCAGCCAAGGATCCCCGGTTTATGTAACTAATGAAAAACTGCTTTTT	CASSQGSPVYVTNEKLLF
TRBD1	TRBJ2-5	.	TRBV30	TGTGCCTGGAGTAAGGACAGGGGCTTGTACCAAGAGACCCAGTACTTC	CAWSKDRGLYQETQYF
.	TRBJ2-7	.	TRBV7-9	TGTGCCAGCAGCTTATGGGGCGCCGGTTCCTACGAGCAGTACTTC	CASSLWGAGSYEQYF
.	TRBJ2-5	.	TRBV5-1	TGCGCCAGCAGCTGGGGGCTCAGGGGTTGGTACCAAGAGACCCAGTACTTC	CASSWGLRGWYQETQYF
.	TRBJ1-4	.	TRBV12-3/TRBV12-4	TGTGCCAGCACCAGTTGGGGGGAAAAGCTGTTTTTT	CASTSWGEKLFF
TRBD1	TRBJ1-2	.	TRBV9	TGTGCCAGCAGCGTAGCCGGACAGGGGGGTTATGGCTACACCTTC	CASSVAGQGGYGYTF